What follows describes a single T cell receptor beta chain. No antigen is known for it. This specimen belongs to a study of OX40 agonist ivuxolimab in advanced cancers. Study-level background: The patients' treatment was ivuxolimab, an agonistic anti-OX40 (CD134) antibody. The study enrolled dose-escalation patients with hepatocellular carcinoma, melanoma, renal cell or head and neck cancer.

Study results and caveats: More expanded clones were seen, on average, in CD8+ T cells than in CD4+.

Germline V CDR1 and CDR2: MGHRA, YSYEKL. CDR3 length: 15 residues. V was cut by 0 bases and J by 4 bases, with 13 bases left in between. Profiled with immunoSEQ multiplex PCR; TCRdb holds only in-frame clones, not every one. The sample has some 43,000 clones; approximately 83% are singletons. This TCR derives from an adult with an advanced solid tumor such as melanoma, head and neck, liver or kidney cancer. The chain recombines TRBV4-1 with TRBJ2-7; D call uncertain. The starting material was CD4+ or CD8+ T cells sorted from blood, obtained in a trial of the OX40 agonist ivuxolimab. The CDR3 region is CASSQDPRSDYEQYF. The CDR3 DNA reads TGCGCCAGCAGCCAAGATCCCCGCTCGGATTACGAGCAGTACTTC.